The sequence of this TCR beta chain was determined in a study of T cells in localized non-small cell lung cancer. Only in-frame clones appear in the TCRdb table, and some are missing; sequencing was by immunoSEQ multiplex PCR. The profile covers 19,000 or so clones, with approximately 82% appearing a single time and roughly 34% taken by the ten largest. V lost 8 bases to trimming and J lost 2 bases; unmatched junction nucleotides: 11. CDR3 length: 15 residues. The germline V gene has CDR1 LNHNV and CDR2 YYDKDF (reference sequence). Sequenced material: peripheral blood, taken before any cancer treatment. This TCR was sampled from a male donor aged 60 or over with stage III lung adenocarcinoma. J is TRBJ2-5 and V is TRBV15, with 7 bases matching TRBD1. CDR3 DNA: TGTGCCACCCGCTTGCGAGGGACAGTACAAGAGACCCAGTACTTC. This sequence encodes CATRLRGTVQETQYF.